Sequencing of this TCR beta chain was carried out in a study of shared clonotypes between healthy human individuals. Study information: Each donor contributed plates that comprised three CD4 naive, three CD4 memory, two CD8 naive and one CD8 memory. Overall study results and limits: Large depth notwithstanding, sorted-subset sequencing proved incomplete by rarefaction. Non-shared clonotypes had lower generation probabilities than clonotypes shared by all four sorted-subset donors.

Trimming pared 3 bases from V and 6 bases from J, leaving 6 bases between. The germline gives CDR1 SGDLS, CDR2 YYNGEE. This CDR3 spans 12 amino acids. Adult donors, all healthy and HIV-negative, had no recent acute infections or vaccinations. In regard to this clone: Its specificity is not known.

Data came from immunoSEQ multiplex PCR; TCRdb stores just in-frame clones and leaves some out. The table has roughly 220,000 clones, 65% to 70% seen once. The source of this sequence is a man younger than 45 in good health. The V call is TRBV9, the J call TRBJ1-4; D call uncertain. The sequenced material came from memory CD4+ T cells sorted from blood. The subset: CD45RA-negative fraction. The CDR3 DNA reads as TGTGCCAGCAGCGGTGTGGATGAAAAACTGTTTTTT. This encodes CASSGVDEKLFF.